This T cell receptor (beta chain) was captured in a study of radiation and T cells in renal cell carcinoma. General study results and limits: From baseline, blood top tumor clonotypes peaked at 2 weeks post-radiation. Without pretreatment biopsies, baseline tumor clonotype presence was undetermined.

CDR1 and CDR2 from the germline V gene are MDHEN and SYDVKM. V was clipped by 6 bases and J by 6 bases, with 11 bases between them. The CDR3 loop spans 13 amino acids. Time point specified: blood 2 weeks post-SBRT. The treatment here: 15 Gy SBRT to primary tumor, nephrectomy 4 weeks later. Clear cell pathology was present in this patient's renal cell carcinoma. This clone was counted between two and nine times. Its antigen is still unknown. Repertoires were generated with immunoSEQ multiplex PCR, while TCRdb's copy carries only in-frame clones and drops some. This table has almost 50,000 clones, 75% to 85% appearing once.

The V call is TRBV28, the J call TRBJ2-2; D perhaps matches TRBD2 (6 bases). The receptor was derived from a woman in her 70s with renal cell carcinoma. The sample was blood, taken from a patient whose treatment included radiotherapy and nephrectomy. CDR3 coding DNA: TGTGCCAGCAGCCTCGGAGGGGCCGGGGAGCTGTTTTTT. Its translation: CASSLGGAGELFF. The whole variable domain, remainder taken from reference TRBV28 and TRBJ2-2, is DVKVTQSSRYLVKRTGEKVFLECVQDMDHENMFWYRQDPGLGLRLIYFSYDVKMKEKGDIPEGYSVSREKKERFSLILESASTNQTSMYLCASSLGGAGELFFGEGSRLTVL.